The 21 T cell receptor beta chains below were found in one sample sequenced in a study of T-cell reconstitution after alpha-beta-depleted transplantation in children. Unique molecular identifiers were incorporated during preparation of the TCRbeta library. In TCRdb, the PCR reads were re-called with MiXCR into one record per CDR3 protein. In the table there are a few hundred thousand distinct CDR3 sequences, around 20% of which are singletons. The source material was PBMCs, mostly from graft donor cells, sampled 180 days after TCRalphabeta/CD19-depleted stem cell transplant. These receptors all stem from a male patient between 10 and 17 years old who had a stem cell transplant for acute lymphoblastic leukemia, so the T cells may come from the graft donor.

Concerning this clonotype itself: A read error may account for a junction end that differs from germline. The chain carries TRBV28 and TRBJ2-7; 8 bases agree with TRBD2. This CDR3 region has 16 residues. Germline CDR1 MDHEN, CDR2 SYDVKM. The CDR3 loop is CDSSLPGLASFYEQYF. The CDR3 DNA reads TGTGACAGCAGTTTACCTGGACTAGCCTCCTTCTACGAGCAGTACTTC.

This clonotype was detected only a few times. V is TRBV13 and J is TRBJ2-2; D may be TRBD2 (5 bases). Germline CDR1 reads PRHDT; CDR2 reads FYEKMQ (reference sequence). The V gene lost 5 bases and the J gene lost 0 bases, with 16 bases spanning the gap. The CDR3 is made up of 17 amino acids. CDR3 nucleotides: TGTGCCAGCAGCGTTTCCCTTAGCGCCTCGAACACCGGGGAGCTGTTTTTT. It translates to CASSVSLSASNTGELFF.

V is TRBV7-8 and J is TRBJ2-1, with D uncertain. Trimming cost V 5 bases and J 9 bases, with 8 bases left between them. The CDR3 spans 11 residues. Germline CDR1 is SGHVS and CDR2 is FQNEAQ. The CDR3 is CASSPQVEQFF. DNA of the CDR3: TGTGCCAGCAGCCCCCAGGTTGAGCAGTTCTTC.

The chain uses TRBV11-2 and TRBJ2-5; D is undetermined. The CDR3 sequence is 9 residues long. V was cut by 5 bases and J by 11 bases, with 6 bases left in between. Looked up from germline, CDR1 is SGHAT and CDR2 is FQNNGV. CDR3 sequence (DNA): TGTGCCAGCAGCCCGGGTCAGTACTTC. This encodes CASSPGQYF. Looking up the rest from reference TRBV11-2 and TRBJ2-5 gives the full variable domain: EAGVAQSPRYKIIEKRQSVAFWCNPISGHATLYWYQQILGQGPKLLIQFQNNGVVDDSQLPKDRFSAERLKGVDSTLKIQPAKLEDSAVYLCASSPGQYFGPGTRLLVL.

The gene calls are TRBV13 and TRBJ2-1; 13 nucleotides agree with TRBD2. Germline-derived CDR1 and CDR2 are PRHDT and FYEKMQ (reference sequence). The CDR3 loop spans 17 amino acids. V shed 5 bases and J 5 bases; nucleotides not matched to a gene: 9. The CDR3 sequence is CASSLTPGTSGNNEQFF. CDR3 coding DNA: TGTGCCAGCAGCCTAACCCCTGGGACTAGCGGGAACAATGAGCAGTTCTTC.

The genes are TRBV11-3 and TRBJ2-3; D could derive from TRBD1 or TRBD2 (5 bases each). Trimming pared 0 bases from V and 1 base from J, leaving 11 bases between. The CDR3 is made up of 16 amino acids. Germline assignment: CDR1 SGHNT and CDR2 YENEEA. The CDR3 is CASSLDGGGGTDTQYF. CDR3 bases: TGTGCCAGCAGCTTAGATGGTGGGGGTGGCACAGATACGCAGTATTTT.

The table lists this clonotype with a few counts. The rearrangement links TRBV20-1 to TRBJ1-3; D is ambiguous. V gave up 1 base and J gave up 3 bases, with 7 bases separating them. The V gene's germline CDR1 is DFQATT and CDR2 SNEGSKA (reference sequence). CDR3 length: 13 amino acids. CDR3 sequence: CSARGILGNTIYF. CDR3 DNA sequence: TGCAGTGCTAGAGGTATCCTTGGAAACACCATATATTTT.

Comments on this clonotype: A much larger clonotype is one base distant, so this may be a read error. Here the CDR3 reads CTSSSRLAGGTSTDTQYF. The CDR3, as DNA: TGTACCAGCAGTTCTAGACTAGCGGGAGGGACGTCAACGGATACGCAGTATTTT. The chain links TRBV3-1 to TRBJ2-3, with 14 bases identical to TRBD2. Germline CDR1 LGHDT, CDR2 YNNKEL (reference sequence). This CDR3 contains 18 residues.

The gene calls are TRBV7-3 and TRBJ2-5, with TRBD1 matching over 8 bases. The germline CDR1 and CDR2 sequences are SGHTA and FQGTGA. The CDR3 spans 16 residues. Losses at the gene ends were 0 bases for V and 2 bases for J; bases not matched to a gene: 5. For the CDR3, the DNA is TGTGCCAGCAGCTTAACCGTAACAGGGGGGCAAGAGACCCAGTACTTC. Translating gives CASSLTVTGGQETQYF.

There are a few counts of this clonotype. The V call is TRBV7-2, the J call TRBJ1-4; perhaps TRBD1 as D (6 bases). The CDR3 is 16 amino acids. The V end was cut by 1 base, the J end by 5 bases, with 14 bases between. Germline assignment: CDR1 SGHTA and CDR2 FQGNSA. The CDR3 loop reads CASSLVPGVINEKLFF. CDR3 coding DNA: TGTGCCAGCAGCTTAGTCCCAGGGGTAATAAATGAAAAACTGTTTTTT.

This clonotype was seen a handful of times. The J gene is TRBJ2-7, the V gene TRBV15, with D perhaps given as TRBD1 or TRBD2 (5 bases each). The length of the CDR3 is 15 residues. Trimming left V 3 bases short and J 2 bases short, with 14 bases between. Germline loops: CDR1 LNHNV, CDR2 YYDKDF (reference sequence). CDR3 nucleotide sequence: TGTGCCACCAGCAGCAACCGGGACGGAGCCTACGAGCAGTACTTC. Translating gives CATSSNRDGAYEQYF.

There are a few counts of this clonotype. This chain links TRBV4-1 with TRBJ1-1; TRBD1 might be the D (5 bases). The CDR3 contains 15 residues. Germline values: CDR1 MGHRA, CDR2 YSYEKL. Trimming took off 2 bases at V and 5 bases at J, with 15 bases between the two ends. DNA of the CDR3: TGCGCCAGCAGCCAAAGAGACAGTCGAGCGACTGAAGCTTTCTTT. Translating it yields CASSQRDSRATEAFF.

In this sample, this clonotype turned up a few times. The V gene is TRBV7-9, the J gene TRBJ2-1; 8 bases are a match to TRBD1. CDR1 and CDR2 (germline): SEHNR, FQNEAQ (reference sequence). J lost 3 bases, V lost 5 bases, and 12 bases had no gene match. The CDR3 totals 17 residues. The CDR3 sequence is CASSTTKLTGVYNEQFF. The CDR3 bases are TGTGCCAGCAGCACAACTAAACTGACAGGGGTCTACAATGAGCAGTTCTTC.

The chain recombines TRBV25-1 with TRBJ2-5; 8 bases map to TRBD1. The CDR3 consists of 16 residues. The germline V gene encodes CDR1 MGHDK and CDR2 SYGVNS. The V segment lost 3 bases and the J segment 4 bases; nucleotides outside the gene matches: 10. The CDR3 loop is CASSEGTGLLRETQYF. The CDR3 DNA reads TGTGCCAGCAGTGAGGGGACAGGTCTACTTAGAGAGACCCAGTACTTC.

V is TRBV20-1 and J is TRBJ2-7, with D hard to call. The V gene lost 5 bases and the J gene lost 2 bases, with 19 bases spanning the gap. Per the germline V gene, CDR1 is DFQATT and CDR2 is SNEGSKA (reference sequence). The CDR3 contains 15 residues. The DNA for the CDR3 is TGCAGTGCTCGCCTAGAACGGAGAAACCCCTACGAGCAGTACTTC. This sequence encodes CSARLERRNPYEQYF.

V and J are TRBV4-1 and TRBJ2-5, with 7 bases matching TRBD1. Germline trimming cut 1 base from V and 4 bases from J; bases unmatched to any gene: 6. There are 15 residues in the CDR3. Germline V gene lookup returns CDR1 MGHRA and CDR2 YSYEKL. The CDR3 DNA reads TGCGCCAGCAGCCAAGTGGAGACAGGGACAGAGACCCAGTACTTC. Amino acids: CASSQVETGTETQYF.

This clonotype showed up just a few times. V usage is TRBV12-3 or TRBV12-4 and J usage is TRBJ1-1; D is perhaps TRBD1 (5 bases). Trimming took off 7 bases at V and 6 bases at J, with 12 bases between the two ends. The CDR3 consists of 12 residues. CDR3 in DNA: TGTGCCAGCAACTTGGGGGGGGCTGAAGCTTTCTTT. It specifies CASNLGGAEAFF.

V is TRBV5-1 and J is TRBJ2-3, with no clear D. The CDR3 loop spans 15 amino acids. Germline loops: CDR1 SGHRS, CDR2 YFSETQ. V was pared by 4 bases and J by 4 bases, with 16 bases between. DNA for the CDR3: TGCGCCAGCAGCGCTGGCTCTACGAGATCAGATACGCAGTATTTT. This encodes CASSAGSTRSDTQYF.

This clonotype was picked up a small number of times. The chain has TRBV11-2 and TRBJ2-2; the match to TRBD2 covers 9 bases. The CDR3 runs 16 residues. The ends lost 5 bases at V and 2 bases at J; junction bases unmatched: 6. Per germline, CDR1 SGHAT and CDR2 FQNNGV. This CDR3 reads CASSPLSGRNTGELFF. The CDR3 DNA reads as TGTGCCAGCAGCCCCCTTAGCGGGAGAAACACCGGGGAGCTGTTTTTT.

The chain has TRBV6-5 and TRBJ2-1; 8 bases map to TRBD2. The V gene end was trimmed by 4 bases and the J gene end by 6 bases; junction bases not matched to a gene: 14. The CDR3 totals 17 residues. Germline V gene data show CDR1 as MNHEY and CDR2 as SVGAGI. In DNA form, the CDR3 reads TGTGCCAGCAGTTCTCCTTCTTTAGCGGGACACGGCAATGAGCAGTTCTTC. Translated: CASSSPSLAGHGNEQFF.

V usage is TRBV6-1 and J usage is TRBJ2-3, with 10 positions matching TRBD2. With V trimmed by 9 bases and J by 2 bases, 11 bases remained unmatched. Germline values: CDR1 MNHNS, CDR2 SASEGT. This CDR3 is 16 amino acids long. CDR3 protein: CASAPLAGGPTDTQYF. CDR3 coding DNA: TGTGCCAGTGCCCCCTTAGCGGGAGGCCCCACAGATACGCAGTATTTT.